This passage covers 15 T cell receptor beta chains from one sample sequenced in a study of blood T cell repertoires in COVID-19. Profiled with immunoSEQ multiplex PCR; TCRdb holds only in-frame clones, not every one. There are about 330,000 clones in the sample; more than 70% occur only once, and under 2% lies in the top ten. Sample: peripheral blood. The receptors stem from a woman aged 45-65 years with acute or convalescent COVID-19.

This chain uses TRBV7-9 with TRBJ2-1, with TRBD2 as a possible D gene (8 bases). V lost 7 bases to trimming and J lost 9 bases, with 22 bases between them. Germline V CDR1 and CDR2: SEHNR, FQNEAQ (reference sequence). The CDR3 covers 15 residues. CDR3 protein: CASTPRGGDSGEQFF. The CDR3 nucleotides read TGTGCCAGCACCCCTCGGGGGGGGGACAGTGGTGAGCAGTTCTTC. The variable domain in full, with the rest retrieved from reference TRBV7-9 and TRBJ2-1, is DTGVSQNPRHKITKRGQNVTFRCDPISEHNRLYWYRQTLGQGPEFLTYFQNEAQLEKSRLLSDRFSAERPKGSFSTLEIQRTEQGDSAMYLCASTPRGGDSGEQFFGPGTRLTVL.

The chain joins TRBV30 to TRBJ1-4, with D possibly being TRBD1 (6 bases). The length of the CDR3 is 14 residues. Germline CDR1 reads GTSNPN; CDR2 reads SVGIG (reference sequence). Trimming removed 2 bases at V and 7 bases at J, with 14 bases between. CDR3: CAWSSGAPLEKLFF. CDR3 sequence (DNA): TGTGCCTGGAGTTCAGGGGCGCCGCTTGAAAAACTGTTTTTT.

This rearrangement joins TRBV18 to TRBJ1-1; 9 bases are shared with TRBD1. The germline V gene has CDR1 KGHSH and CDR2 LQKENI. The length of the CDR3 is 16 residues. Trimming removed 1 base from V and 4 bases from J; junction bases left unmatched: 7. The CDR3 spells CASSPREGQGRTEAFF. In DNA form, the CDR3 reads TGTGCCAGCTCACCACGAGAGGGACAGGGTCGCACTGAAGCTTTCTTT.

This clone has only one observation. The CDR3 spells CASSPGLAGETQYF. CDR3 coding DNA: TGTGCCAGCAGCCCGGGACTAGCGGGAGAGACCCAGTACTTC. The chain recombines TRBV5-4 with TRBJ2-5, with 12 bases that match TRBD2. The junction had 2 bases not matched to a gene; V was cut back by 4 bases and J by 4 bases. The germline gives CDR1 SGHNT, CDR2 YYREEE (reference sequence). The CDR3 is 14 residues long.

Worth noting for this clone: Other DNA sequences within the sample encode an identical CDR3. The chain combines TRBV19 with TRBJ1-5; 7 bases align to TRBD1. Looked up from germline, CDR1 is LNHDA and CDR2 is SQIVND (reference sequence). The CDR3 length is 13 residues. V shed 8 bases, J shed 1 base, and the junction held 2 bases outside the gene matches. Here the CDR3 reads CASRDRSNQPQHF. The CDR3 DNA sequence: TGTGCCAGTCGGGACAGAAGCAATCAGCCCCAGCATTTT.

The chain carries TRBV6-2 or TRBV6-3 and TRBJ2-3, with 7 bases that match TRBD1. From germline, CDR1 is MNHEY and CDR2 SVGEGT. The CDR3 contains 15 residues. After removal of 6 bases from V and 4 bases from J, the junction contained 10 bases not matched to a gene. For the CDR3, the DNA is TGTGCCAGCAGCGCCCAGGGGGTAGGAGCAGATACGCAGTATTTT. Encoded protein: CASSAQGVGADTQYF.

The rearrangement joins TRBV7-9 to TRBJ2-7, with TRBD2 identical over 10 bases. J was trimmed by 1 base and V by 6 bases; bases with no gene match: 15. Germline CDR1 reads SEHNR; CDR2 reads FQNEAQ (reference sequence). The CDR3 is 18 amino acids. CDR3 in DNA: TGTGCCAGCAGGGACGCGGGGGCAGCTAGCGGGAGTTCCTACGAGCAGTACTTC. Its translation is CASRDAGAASGSSYEQYF. Full variable domain (remainder filled in from reference TRBV7-9 and TRBJ2-7): DTGVSQNPRHKITKRGQNVTFRCDPISEHNRLYWYRQTLGQGPEFLTYFQNEAQLEKSRLLSDRFSAERPKGSFSTLEIQRTEQGDSAMYLCASRDAGAASGSSYEQYFGPGTRLTVT.

The chain recombines TRBV28 with TRBJ2-2, with D perhaps TRBD1 (6 bases). There are 15 residues in the CDR3. Germline V lookup: CDR1 MDHEN, CDR2 SYDVKM. V was shortened by 3 bases and J by 7 bases, with 15 bases between the two germline ends. CDR3 residues: CASSFFAGAVGELFF. CDR3 DNA sequence: TGTGCCAGCAGTTTCTTCGCAGGGGCGGTCGGGGAGCTGTTTTTT.

This clone was picked up one time. V usage is TRBV9 and J usage is TRBJ2-1, with 11 positions matching TRBD2. Germline CDR1 is SGDLS and CDR2 is YYNGEE. The length of the CDR3 is 14 residues. J gave up 8 bases and V 1 base, and 2 bases lay outside the gene matches. CDR3 sequence reads: CASSVRTSGYEQFF. CDR3 DNA sequence: TGTGCCAGCAGCGTAAGGACTAGCGGGTATGAGCAGTTCTTC.

V and J are TRBV18 and TRBJ1-1, with 9 positions matching TRBD1. CDR1 and CDR2 (germline): KGHSH, LQKENI. The CDR3 runs to 15 residues. V shed 3 bases, J shed 5 bases, and the junction held 7 bases outside the gene matches. As DNA, the CDR3 is TGTGCCAGCTCACCTCACCCCGGGACAGGGACTGAAGCTTTCTTT. Translating it yields CASSPHPGTGTEAFF.

This chain connects TRBV5-1 to TRBJ2-4; 8 nucleotides align to TRBD1. The length of the CDR3 is 16 residues. Germline assignment: CDR1 SGHRS and CDR2 YFSETQ. Trimming cost V 5 bases and J 2 bases; bases outside gene matches: 9. CDR3 sequence: CASSYEGQATKNIQYF. CDR3 sequence (DNA): TGCGCCAGCAGTTATGAGGGACAGGCCACCAAAAACATTCAGTACTTC.

The gene calls are TRBV7-2 and TRBJ2-2; TRBD2 is a possible D gene (5 bases). V was cut by 5 bases and J by 1 base, with 17 bases left in between. In germline, CDR1 is SGHTA, CDR2 FQGNSA. This CDR3 is built from 17 residues. CDR3 amino acids: CASSPRFVGENTGELFF. The CDR3, as DNA: TGTGCCAGCAGCCCCCGGTTTGTGGGAGAGAACACCGGGGAGCTGTTTTTT. The full variable domain, completed using reference TRBV7-2 and TRBJ2-2, is GAGVSQSPSNKVTEKGKDVELRCDPISGHTALYWYRQSLGQGLEFLIYFQGNSAPDKSGLPSDRFSAERTGGSVSTLTIQRTQQEDSAVYLCASSPRFVGENTGELFFGEGSRLTVL.

CDR3 sequence reads: CASSSETSGSSYNEQFF. In DNA form, the CDR3 reads TGTGCCAGCAGCTCCGAAACTAGCGGAAGCTCCTACAATGAGCAGTTCTTC. This chain connects TRBV5-4 to TRBJ2-1; 8 bases fit TRBD2. The CDR3 contains 17 residues. V shed 3 bases, J shed 0 bases, and the junction held 8 bases outside the gene matches. Per the germline V gene, CDR1 is SGHNT and CDR2 is YYREEE (reference sequence).

V is TRBV5-1 and J is TRBJ2-5; possible D gene TRBD2, 5 bases. With 4 bases removed from V and 5 bases from J, the gap between germline ends came to 12 bases. The CDR3 is 13 residues long. Germline values: CDR1 SGHRS, CDR2 YFSETQ. The CDR3, as DNA: TGCGCCAGCAGCGTAAGAGGGATGGAGACCCAGTACTTC. As protein: CASSVRGMETQYF.

The chain uses TRBV2 and TRBJ2-4; 8 positions match TRBD1. The CDR3 has 15 amino acids. CDR1 and CDR2 (germline): SNHLY, FYNNEI. V gave up 8 bases and J gave up 0 bases; unmatched junction bases: 6. CDR3 in amino acids: CASVQGALAKNIQYF. The CDR3 coding sequence is TGTGCCAGCGTTCAGGGGGCCTTAGCCAAAAACATTCAGTACTTC.